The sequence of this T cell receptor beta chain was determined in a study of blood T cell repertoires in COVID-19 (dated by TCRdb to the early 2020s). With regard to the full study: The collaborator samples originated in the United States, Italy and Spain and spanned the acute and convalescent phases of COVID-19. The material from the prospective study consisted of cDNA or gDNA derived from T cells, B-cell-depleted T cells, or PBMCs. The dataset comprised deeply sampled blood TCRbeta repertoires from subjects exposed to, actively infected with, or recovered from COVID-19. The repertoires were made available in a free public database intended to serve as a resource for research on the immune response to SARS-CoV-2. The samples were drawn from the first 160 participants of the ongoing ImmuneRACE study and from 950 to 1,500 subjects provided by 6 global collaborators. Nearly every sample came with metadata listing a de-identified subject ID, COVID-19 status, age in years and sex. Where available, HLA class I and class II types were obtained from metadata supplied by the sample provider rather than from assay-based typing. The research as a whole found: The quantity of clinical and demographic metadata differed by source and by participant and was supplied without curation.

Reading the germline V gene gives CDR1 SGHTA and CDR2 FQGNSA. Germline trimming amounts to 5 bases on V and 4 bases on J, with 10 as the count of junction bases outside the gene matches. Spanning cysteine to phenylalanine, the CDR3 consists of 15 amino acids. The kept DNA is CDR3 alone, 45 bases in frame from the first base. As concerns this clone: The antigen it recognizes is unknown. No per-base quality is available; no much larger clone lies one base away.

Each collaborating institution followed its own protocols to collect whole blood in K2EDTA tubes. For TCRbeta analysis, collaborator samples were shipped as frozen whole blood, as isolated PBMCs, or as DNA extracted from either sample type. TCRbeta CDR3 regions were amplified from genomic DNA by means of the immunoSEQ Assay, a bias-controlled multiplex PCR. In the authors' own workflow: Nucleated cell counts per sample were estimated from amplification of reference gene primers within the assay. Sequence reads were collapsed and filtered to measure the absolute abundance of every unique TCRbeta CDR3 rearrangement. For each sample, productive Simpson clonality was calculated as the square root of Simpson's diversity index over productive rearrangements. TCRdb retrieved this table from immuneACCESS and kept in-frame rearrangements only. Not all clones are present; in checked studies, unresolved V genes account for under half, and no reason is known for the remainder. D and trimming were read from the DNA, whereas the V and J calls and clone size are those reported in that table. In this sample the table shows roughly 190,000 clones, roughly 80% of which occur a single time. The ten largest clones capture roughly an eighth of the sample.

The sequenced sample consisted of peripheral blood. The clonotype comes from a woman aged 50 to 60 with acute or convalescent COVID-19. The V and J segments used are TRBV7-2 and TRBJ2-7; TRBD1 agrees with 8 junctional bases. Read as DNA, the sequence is TGTGCCAGCAGCGTAGATTCCAGGACAGGGTACGAGCAGTACTTC. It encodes CASSVDSRTGYEQYF.